This TCR beta chain derives from a study of patients and donors after allogeneic stem cell transplantation. Looked up from germline, CDR1 is SGHRS and CDR2 is YFSETQ. The CDR3 is made up of 15 amino acids. V was shortened by 1 base and J by 4 bases, with 15 bases between the two germline ends. This clonotype occurred a few times. TCRdb analysed the RT-PCR reads with MiXCR anew, one entry per CDR3 protein. This table has roughly 940,000 distinct CDR3 sequences, about 20% appearing once. This sequence originates from a human donor who was either an allogeneic HSCT recipient or a stem cell or donor lymphocyte infusion donor (not recorded which). It is not recorded whose cells these are; they may come from a transplant donor. J is TRBJ2-7 and V is TRBV5-1; weak D call: TRBD2 (5 bases). Sequencing was done on a sample of blood, either unsorted or a sorted T cell fraction (not recorded which). The CDR3 loop reads CASSLWRPVLYEQYF. In DNA form, the CDR3 reads TGCGCCAGCAGCTTGTGGAGGCCTGTTCTGTACGAGCAGTACTTC.